The clone carrying this T cell receptor (beta chain) occurred once. Its specificity is unknown. The source of the sample is a study of CD8 T cells in Susac syndrome. Study-wide results and caveats: A relatively small number of individuals underwent TCR sequencing and HLA analysis.

The ends lost 6 bases at V and 6 bases at J; junction bases unmatched: 5. From germline, CDR1 is SEHNR and CDR2 FQNEAQ (reference sequence). This CDR3 has 12 residues. Random hexamers were used to reverse transcribe roughly 0.45 to 1 ug of RNA. A multiplex approach, immunoSEQ multiplex PCR, amplified TCR beta CDR3 across 54 Vbeta and 13 Jbeta. TCRdb reprocessed the immunoSEQ multiplex PCR reads with MiXCR, giving one entry per CDR3 protein. The sample carries hundreds of thousands of distinct CDR3 sequences, approximately 85% recorded once. Stable or active relapsing-remitting multiple sclerosis, untreated and meeting revised McDonald criteria, defined the controls. Negative magnetic isolation gave CD8+ and CD4+ cells; FACS enriched CD8+ TEMRA.

This chain uses TRBV7-9 with TRBJ2-7, with TRBD1 matching 7 bases. This TCR came from a human donor with multiple sclerosis. Sequenced material: CD8+ T cells from PBMCs. Here the CDR3 reads CASRPTGVEQYF. In nucleotides, the CDR3 is TGTGCCAGCAGACCAACAGGGGTCGAGCAGTACTTC.